Presented here are 14 T cell receptor beta chains from one specimen sequenced in a study of cytomegalovirus exposure and HLA in healthy donors. The PCR ran on 60 Vbeta and 13 Jbeta primers. Method: immunoSEQ multiplex PCR; TCRdb's copy keeps in-frame clones and lacks some. The table includes fewer than 200,000 clones, 70% to 85% detected once. Specimen: PBMCs. Every receptor here comes from a man aged 35-49 years in good health and CMV-seropositive.

The V gene is TRBV28, the J gene TRBJ2-1, with D perhaps TRBD2 (5 bases). V lost 7 bases to trimming and J lost 0 bases, with 13 bases between them. This CDR3 has 15 residues. The germline CDR1 and CDR2 sequences are MDHEN and SYDVKM. The CDR3: CASKPLGSSYNEQFF. CDR3 DNA: TGTGCCAGCAAACCCCTAGGGAGCTCCTACAATGAGCAGTTCTTC.

This clone has just one count. This chain joins TRBV5-1 and TRBJ2-5, with 7 bases identical to TRBD2. This CDR3 comprises 14 residues. The germline V gene encodes CDR1 SGHRS and CDR2 YFSETQ. The J segment lost 0 bases and the V segment lost 4 bases, leaving 3 bases of the junction unmatched. The CDR3 sequence: CASSRAGDQETQYF. The CDR3 nucleotides are TGCGCCAGCAGCAGGGCGGGGGACCAAGAGACCCAGTACTTC.

V and J are TRBV5-1 and TRBJ2-7, with TRBD1 as a possible D gene (7 bases). Germline V gives CDR1 SGHRS, CDR2 YFSETQ. CDR3 length: 15 amino acids. V was shortened by 1 base and J by 6 bases, with 17 bases between the two germline ends. The CDR3 loop is CASSLLVGGQPEQYF. The CDR3 DNA is TGCGCCAGCAGCTTGTTGGTGGGGGGACAGCCCGAGCAGTACTTC.

J is TRBJ1-2 and V is TRBV14; 7 bases match TRBD1. The germline gives CDR1 SGHDN, CDR2 FVKESK. V was pared by 0 bases and J by 5 bases, with 9 bases of the junction left unmatched. The CDR3 extends over 16 amino acids. This chain's CDR3 is CASSQEVAGGWYGYTF. The CDR3 DNA is TGTGCCAGCAGCCAAGAAGTGGCAGGGGGTTGGTATGGCTACACCTTC.

This clone was observed a few times. This chain links TRBV6-4 with TRBJ2-1, with TRBD2 matching 16 bases. CDR3 length: 16 residues. Trimming cost V 6 bases and J 8 bases; bases outside gene matches: 7. Germline V CDR1 and CDR2: MRHNA, SNTAGT. CDR3 loop: CASRKGLAGGEDEQFF. In DNA, the CDR3 is TGTGCCAGCAGGAAGGGACTAGCGGGAGGGGAAGATGAGCAGTTCTTC.

This rearrangement joins TRBV6-1 to TRBJ2-5, with TRBD2 as a possible D gene (6 bases). Trimming cost V 3 bases and J 11 bases, with 13 bases left between them. Germline CDR1 MNHNS, CDR2 SASEGT. This CDR3 spans 12 amino acids. The CDR3 here is CASSEEGISQYF. DNA for the CDR3: TGTGCCAGCAGTGAGGAGGGGATTTCGCAGTACTTC.

The chain recombines TRBV6-5 with TRBJ2-7, with 11 nucleotides matching TRBD2. Germline V CDR1 and CDR2: MNHEY, SVGAGI. The CDR3 is 14 amino acids. Losses at the gene ends were 3 bases for V and 6 bases for J; bases not matched to a gene: 4. The CDR3 sequence: CASSYTSGSIEQYF. The CDR3 DNA reads as TGTGCCAGCAGTTATACTAGCGGGAGTATCGAGCAGTACTTC.

This clone was seen a few times. The chain couples TRBV30 to TRBJ1-1, with 9 bases matching TRBD1. J lost 8 bases, V lost 7 bases, and 2 bases had no gene match. This CDR3 comprises 10 residues. Germline V CDR1 and CDR2: GTSNPN, SVGIG (reference sequence). The CDR3 nucleotides are TGTGCCTTGGGACAGGGAGAAGCTTTCTTT. The encoded protein is CALGQGEAFF.

This clone was seen only once. The V and J genes are TRBV9 and TRBJ2-1; maybe TRBD2 (6 bases). Germline assignment: CDR1 SGDLS and CDR2 YYNGEE. The V and J ends lost 9 bases and 1 base respectively, with 11 bases between them. The CDR3 is 13 amino acids. The CDR3 region has the DNA TGTGCCACCGGGACTTCATCCTACAATGAGCAGTTCTTC. Residues: CATGTSSYNEQFF.

This clone was picked up one time. The V gene is TRBV5-1, the J gene TRBJ1-4; possibly TRBD1 for D (5 bases). V dropped 4 bases and J dropped 0 bases, with 13 bases sitting between them. The CDR3 runs to 16 residues. Per germline, CDR1 SGHRS and CDR2 YFSETQ. CDR3 in amino acids: CASSADSEATNEKLFF. As DNA, the CDR3 is TGCGCCAGCAGCGCCGACAGCGAGGCAACTAATGAAAAACTGTTTTTT.

The V gene is TRBV7-3, the J gene TRBJ1-5; D is unclear. The CDR3 totals 13 residues. The germline gives CDR1 SGHTA, CDR2 FQGTGA. The V and J ends lost 5 bases and 5 bases respectively, with 10 bases between them. The CDR3 spells CASSPALHQPQHF. In DNA form, the CDR3 reads TGTGCCAGCAGCCCAGCGCTCCATCAGCCCCAGCATTTT.

This chain joins TRBV10-3 and TRBJ2-7; 9 nucleotides agree with TRBD2. The CDR3 is 18 residues long. CDR1 is ENHRY, CDR2 SYGVKD, per germline. V lost 0 bases, J lost 4 bases, and 13 bases stayed unmatched. CDR3 loop: CAISESGSASGTYYEQYF. CDR3 sequence (DNA): TGTGCCATCAGTGAGTCCGGGAGTGCTAGCGGGACTTATTACGAGCAGTACTTC.

V usage is TRBV28 and J usage is TRBJ2-5; D perhaps matches TRBD1 (6 bases). This CDR3 spans 14 amino acids. V lost 7 bases and J 2 bases, leaving 14 bases between the germline ends. Germline V gene data show CDR1 as MDHEN and CDR2 as SYDVKM. DNA of the CDR3: TGTGCCAGCACCCGAAGGACAGAGCAAGAGACCCAGTACTTC. The encoded protein is CASTRRTEQETQYF.

The rearrangement uses TRBV7-3 and TRBJ2-1; unclear D gene. Germline CDR1 and CDR2: SGHTA and FQGTGA. The CDR3 loop spans 13 amino acids. Trimming removed 8 bases at V and 0 bases at J, with 8 bases between. DNA for the CDR3: TGTGCCAGCGGTACAAGCTCCTACAATGAGCAGTTCTTC. Translation: CASGTSSYNEQFF. The full variable domain, in which reference TRBV7-3 and TRBJ2-1 provide the parts outside the CDR3, is GAGVSQTPSNKVTEKGKYVELRCDPISGHTALYWYRQSLGQGPEFLIYFQGTGAADDSGLPNDRFFAVRPEGSVSTLKIQRTERGDSAVYLCASGTSSYNEQFFGPGTRLTVL.